This TCR beta chain derives from a study of blood T cells in healthy people across ages. A sample-barcoded 5' primer and a J-beta primer mix were used in a second PCR of about 7 to 12 cycles. Via MiXCR, TCRdb re-called the 5' RACE reads, giving one row per CDR3 protein. Here the sample spans 1.5 million to 2 million distinct CDR3 sequences, about 49% being singletons. The ends were cut back, 5 bases at V and 13 bases at J, with 14 bases in the middle. This CDR3 comprises 12 residues. Germline CDR1 SEHNR, CDR2 FQNEAQ (reference sequence). The sample comprised blood. This chain joins TRBV7-9 and TRBJ1-4, with D maybe TRBD1 (5 bases). This sequence was found in a woman in her thirties or forties in good health. Written as DNA, the CDR3 is TGTGCCAGCAGCCCGGCGGGGGAGGCACTGTTTTTT. Translation: CASSPAGEALFF.